This record concerns one T cell receptor beta chain sequence. MiXCR, run by TCRdb on the RT-PCR reads, gives a single entry per CDR3 protein. The sample lists approximately 720,000 distinct CDR3 sequences, 13% to 15% occurring once. The CDR3 runs to 15 residues. Trimming removed 0 bases from V and 3 bases from J, with 12 bases in between. Per germline, CDR1 SGHRS and CDR2 YFSETQ. This sequence originates from a female donor in good health, serving as a healthy control. The chain couples TRBV5-1 to TRBJ2-5, with TRBD2 as a possible D gene (6 bases). The sequenced sample consisted of memory CD4+ T cells from blood. The CDR3 sequence: CASSLAGTLEETQYF. The DNA for the CDR3 is TGCGCCAGCAGCTTGGCCGGGACTCTGGAAGAGACCCAGTACTTC.